This TCR beta chain appears in the sequencing data of a study of blood T cell repertoires in COVID-19. The junction had 11 bases not matched to a gene; V was cut back by 0 bases and J by 8 bases. Germline V gene lookup returns CDR1 ENHRY and CDR2 SYGVKD. This CDR3 has 18 amino acids. This clone showed up just a few times. Profiled with immunoSEQ multiplex PCR; TCRdb holds only in-frame clones, not every one. The data show 200,000 to 250,000 clones, less than 90% seen once. This clonotype was obtained from a woman under 40 who had been exposed to COVID-19. Sequencing was performed on PBMCs or T cells enriched from blood (not recorded which). The V call is TRBV10-3, the J call TRBJ2-3; 13 nucleotides agree with TRBD2. The CDR3 DNA reads TGTGCCATCAGTGAGTCGGCCGCACTAGCGGGGGGGCCTGGTACGCAGTATTTT. Translating gives CAISESAALAGGPGTQYF.